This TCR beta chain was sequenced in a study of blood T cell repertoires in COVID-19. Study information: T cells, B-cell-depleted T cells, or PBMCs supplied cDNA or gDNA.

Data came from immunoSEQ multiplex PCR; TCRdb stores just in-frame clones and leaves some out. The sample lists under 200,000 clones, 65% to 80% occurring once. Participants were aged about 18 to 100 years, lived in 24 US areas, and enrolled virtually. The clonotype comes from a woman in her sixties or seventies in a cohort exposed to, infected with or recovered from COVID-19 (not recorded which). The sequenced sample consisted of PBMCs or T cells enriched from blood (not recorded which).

The CDR3 nucleotides are TGCGCCAGCAGAACCGGGACAGCTGAGACTGAAGCTTTCTTT. This encodes CASRTGTAETEAFF. This rearrangement joins TRBV4-1 to TRBJ1-1, with TRBD1 matching 7 bases. The V segment lost 6 bases and the J segment 5 bases; nucleotides outside the gene matches: 9. Germline CDR1 MGHRA, CDR2 YSYEKL. This CDR3 has 14 residues.